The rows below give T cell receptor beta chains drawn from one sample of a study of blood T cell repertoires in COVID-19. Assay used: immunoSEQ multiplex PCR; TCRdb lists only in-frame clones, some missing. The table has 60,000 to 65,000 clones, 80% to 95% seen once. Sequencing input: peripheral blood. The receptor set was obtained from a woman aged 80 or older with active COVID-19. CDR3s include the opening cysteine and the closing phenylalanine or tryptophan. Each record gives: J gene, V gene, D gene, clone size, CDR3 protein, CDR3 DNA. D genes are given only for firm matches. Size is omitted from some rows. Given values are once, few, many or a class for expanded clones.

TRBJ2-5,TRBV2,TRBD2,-,CASSGLAGVGTQYF,TGTGCCAGCAGTGGACTAGCGGGCGTGGGGACCCAGTACTTC
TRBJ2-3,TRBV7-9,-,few,CASSGGRWGTDTQYF,TGTGCCAGCAGCGGAGGGAGGTGGGGCACAGATACGCAGTATTTT
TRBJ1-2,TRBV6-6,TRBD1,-,CASRPTGGLLGYTF,TGTGCCAGCAGACCTACAGGGGGACTCCTTGGCTACACCTTC
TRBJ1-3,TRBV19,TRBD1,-,CASSGGTASGNTIYF,TGTGCCAGTAGTGGCGGGACAGCCTCTGGAAACACCATATATTTT
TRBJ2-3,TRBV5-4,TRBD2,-,CASSRPLAGAADTQYF,TGTGCCAGCAGCCGACCACTAGCGGGGGCGGCAGATACGCAGTATTTT
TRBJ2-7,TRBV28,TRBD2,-,CASSYKIGTSGTYEQYF,TGTGCCAGCAGTTACAAAATCGGGACTAGCGGGACGTACGAGCAGTACTTC
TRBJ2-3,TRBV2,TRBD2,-,CASSGGTSGSTDTQYF,TGTGCCAGCAGTGGGGGGACTAGCGGGAGCACAGATACGCAGTATTTT
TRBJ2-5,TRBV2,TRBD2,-,CARGGWSRFEETQYF,TGTGCCAGGGGGGGGTGGAGCCGGTTTGAAGAGACCCAGTACTTC
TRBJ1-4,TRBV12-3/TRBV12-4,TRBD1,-,CASSWQGGEKLFF,TGTGCCAGCAGTTGGCAGGGGGGTGAAAAACTGTTTTTT
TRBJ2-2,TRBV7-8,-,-,CASSSQDIWNTGELFF,TGTGCCAGCAGCTCTCAGGACATCTGGAACACCGGGGAGCTGTTTTTT
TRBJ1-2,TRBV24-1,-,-,CATSDGPEGYTF,TGTGCCACCAGTGATGGCCCTGAAGGCTACACCTTC
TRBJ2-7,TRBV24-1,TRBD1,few,CATSVTGGHDEQYF,TGTGCCACCAGTGTAACAGGGGGCCACGACGAGCAGTACTTC
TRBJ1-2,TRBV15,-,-,CATSRELGGYTF,TGTGCCACCAGCAGGGAGCTTGGGGGCTACACCTTC
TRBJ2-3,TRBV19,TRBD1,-,CASRSQGALDTQYF,TGTGCCAGTAGGAGCCAGGGGGCTTTAGATACGCAGTATTTT
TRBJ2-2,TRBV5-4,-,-,CASSLRQFTGELFF,TGTGCCAGCAGCTTGAGACAGTTCACCGGGGAGCTGTTTTTT
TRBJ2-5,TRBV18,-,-,CASSPLKQYQETQYF,TGTGCCAGCTCACCACTCAAACAGTACCAAGAGACCCAGTACTTC
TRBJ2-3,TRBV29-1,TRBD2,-,CSVVFLAGHTDTQYF,TGCAGCGTTGTGTTCCTAGCGGGACACACAGATACGCAGTATTTT
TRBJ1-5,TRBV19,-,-,CASSRGSRGFNQPQHF,TGTGCCAGTAGTAGGGGGAGCAGGGGCTTCAATCAGCCCCAGCATTTT
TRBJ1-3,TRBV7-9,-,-,CASKGGNTIYF,TGTGCCAGTAAGGGGGGAAACACCATATATTTT
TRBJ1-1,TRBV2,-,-,CASRLRGSTEAFF,TGTGCCAGCCGGTTACGGGGTTCCACTGAAGCTTTCTTT
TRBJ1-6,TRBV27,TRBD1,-,CASSFGDRGASPLHF,TGTGCCAGCAGTTTTGGGGACAGGGGGGCTTCACCCCTCCACTTT
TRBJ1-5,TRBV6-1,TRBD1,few,CASSETGGNQPQHF,TGTGCCAGCAGTGAGACAGGGGGGAATCAGCCCCAGCATTTT
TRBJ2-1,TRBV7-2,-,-,CASRGGDSYNEQFF,TGTGCCAGCAGAGGGGGGGACTCGTACAATGAGCAGTTCTTC
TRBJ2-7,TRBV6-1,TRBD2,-,CASSESVLSGGVGEQYF,TGTGCCAGCAGTGAAAGTGTCTTAAGCGGGGGAGTTGGTGAGCAGTACTTC
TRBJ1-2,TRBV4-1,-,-,CASSQGTDAGYTF,TGCGCCAGCAGCCAAGGTACAGATGCGGGCTACACCTTC
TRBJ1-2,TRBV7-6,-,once,CASSLDHRNYGYTF,TGTGCCAGCAGCTTAGACCACAGGAACTATGGCTACACCTTC
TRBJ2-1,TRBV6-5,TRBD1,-,CASRAGGAGEFF,TGTGCCAGCAGGGCAGGGGGTGCCGGTGAGTTCTTC
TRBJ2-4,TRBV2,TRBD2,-,CASSILAGAPLAKNIQYF,TGTGCCAGCAGTATACTAGCGGGAGCCCCCTTAGCCAAAAACATTCAGTACTTC
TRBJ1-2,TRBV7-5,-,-,CARSKEYVGQGSDGYTF,-
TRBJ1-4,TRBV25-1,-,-,CASSDAGQGHEKLFF,TGTGCCAGCAGTGACGCGGGGCAGGGTCATGAAAAACTGTTTTTT
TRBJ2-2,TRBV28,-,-,CASSSLGGELFF,TGTGCCAGCAGCTCCCTAGGCGGGGAGCTGTTTTTT
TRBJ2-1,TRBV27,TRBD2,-,CASRLGTSGSGQFF,TGTGCCAGCAGACTGGGGACTAGCGGGAGCGGGCAGTTCTTC
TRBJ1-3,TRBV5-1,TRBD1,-,CASSPTGGFGNTIYF,TGCGCCAGCAGTCCGACAGGGGGATTCGGAAACACCATATATTTT
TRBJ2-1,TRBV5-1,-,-,CASSLPGDNEQFF,TGCGCCAGCAGCTTGCCAGGGGACAATGAGCAGTTCTTC
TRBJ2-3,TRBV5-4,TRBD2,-,CASSPAGGAGTGDTQYF,TGTGCCAGCAGCCCCGCGGGGGGCGCCGGAACAGGGGATACGCAGTATTTT
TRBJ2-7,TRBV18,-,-,CASSPVPPRSEQYF,TGTGCCAGCTCACCCGTACCGCCTCGGAGCGAGCAGTACTTC
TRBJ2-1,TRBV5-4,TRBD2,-,CASSWSGGDNEQFF,TGTGCCAGCAGCTGGAGCGGGGGGGACAATGAGCAGTTCTTC
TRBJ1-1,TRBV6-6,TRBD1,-,CASRRRTGTTEAFF,TGTGCCAGCAGGAGGAGGACAGGGACTACTGAAGCTTTCTTT
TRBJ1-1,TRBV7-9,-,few,CASSSETRTAFF,TGTGCCAGCAGCTCCGAAACAAGAACAGCTTTCTTT
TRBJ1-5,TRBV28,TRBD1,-,CASTPLGDRYSNQPQHF,TGTGCCAGCACCCCATTGGGGGACAGATATAGCAATCAGCCCCAGCATTTT
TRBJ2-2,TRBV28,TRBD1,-,CASLGTGNTGELFF,TGTGCCAGTTTGGGGACAGGGAACACCGGGGAGCTGTTTTTT
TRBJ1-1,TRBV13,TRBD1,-,CASSSGEGANTEAFF,TGTGCCAGCAGTAGTGGAGAGGGGGCGAACACTGAAGCTTTCTTT